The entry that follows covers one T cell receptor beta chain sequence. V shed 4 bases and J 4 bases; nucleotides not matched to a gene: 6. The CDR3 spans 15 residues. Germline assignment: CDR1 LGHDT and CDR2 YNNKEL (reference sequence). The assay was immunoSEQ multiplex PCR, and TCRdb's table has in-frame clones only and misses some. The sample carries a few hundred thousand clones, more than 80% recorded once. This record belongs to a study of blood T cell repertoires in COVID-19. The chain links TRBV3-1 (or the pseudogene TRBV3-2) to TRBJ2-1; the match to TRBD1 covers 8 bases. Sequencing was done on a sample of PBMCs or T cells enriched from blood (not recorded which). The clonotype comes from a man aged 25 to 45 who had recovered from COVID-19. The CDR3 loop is CASSPDRARYNEQFF. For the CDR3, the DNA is TGTGCCAGCAGCCCGGACAGGGCGAGGTACAATGAGCAGTTCTTC.